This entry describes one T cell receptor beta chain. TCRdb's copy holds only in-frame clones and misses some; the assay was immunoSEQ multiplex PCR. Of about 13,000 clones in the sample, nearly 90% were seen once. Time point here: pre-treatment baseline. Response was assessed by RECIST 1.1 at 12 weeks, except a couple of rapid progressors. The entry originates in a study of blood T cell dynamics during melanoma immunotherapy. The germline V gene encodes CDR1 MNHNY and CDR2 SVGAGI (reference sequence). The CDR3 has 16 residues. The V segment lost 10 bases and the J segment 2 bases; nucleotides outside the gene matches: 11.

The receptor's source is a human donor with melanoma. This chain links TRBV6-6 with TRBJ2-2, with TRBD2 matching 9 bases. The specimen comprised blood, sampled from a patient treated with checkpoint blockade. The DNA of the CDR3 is TGTGCCACCCACCTCAAGCTAGCGGGAAACACCGGGGAGCTGTTTTTT. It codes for CATHLKLAGNTGELFF.